The rows below give T cell receptor beta chains drawn from one sample of a study of shared clonotypes between healthy human individuals. Clones were read by immunoSEQ multiplex PCR, and TCRdb kept only the in-frame ones, dropping some. The sample lists millions of clones; about 95% were seen once. Material for sequencing was naive CD8+ T cells sorted from blood. The receptors derive from a man between 18 and 35 years old in good health. CDR3s include the opening cysteine and the closing phenylalanine or tryptophan. Fields, in order: J gene, V gene, D gene, clone size, CDR3 DNA, CDR3 protein. D genes are given only for firm matches. Clone sizes are given selectively: once, few, many, or a class where the clone is expanded.

TRBJ1-1 | TRBV6-1 | TRBD1 | NA | TGTGCCAGCAGTACCTGGACAGGGGGCACTGAAGCTTTCTTT | CASSTWTGGTEAFF
TRBJ2-7 | TRBV5-1 | NA | NA | TGCGCCAGCAGCTTTGGAGGGGTCTACGAGCAGTACTTC | CASSFGGVYEQYF
TRBJ2-5 | TRBV30 | NA | NA | TGTGCCTGGGGAGGGGTCCTCCGGGAGACCCAGTACTTC | CAWGGVLRETQYF
TRBJ2-7 | TRBV30 | TRBD1 | NA | TGTGCCTGGAGCCTGACAGGGTTCGACGAGCAGTACTTC | CAWSLTGFDEQYF
TRBJ2-1 | TRBV27 | NA | NA | TGTGCCAGCAGTCCATGGACCCGCGTTGGAGCTGAGCAGTTCTTC | CASSPWTRVGAEQFF
TRBJ2-7 | TRBV11-2 | NA | NA | TGTGCCAGCAGGCCCGCGGGGTTCCATGAGCAGTACTTC | CASRPAGFHEQYF
TRBJ2-4 | TRBV5-4 | NA | NA | TGTGCCAGCAGCTGGCGGGGGGACAGGGTTGAGTACTTC | CASSWRGDRVEYF
TRBJ2-5 | TRBV7-9 | NA | NA | TGTGCCAGCAGCTTAAGGGGACCCCAAGAGACCCAGTACTTC | CASSLRGPQETQYF
TRBJ2-7 | TRBV19 | NA | NA | TGTGCCAGTAGTATACGGGCAGGGGTGGTCGAGCAGTACTTC | CASSIRAGVVEQYF
TRBJ2-7 | TRBV6-6 | NA | NA | TGTGCCAGCAGTTACTCGGAGTCTCCCTACGAGCAGTACTTC | CASSYSESPYEQYF
TRBJ2-5 | TRBV11-3 | TRBD2 | NA | TGTGCCAGCAGCTTAGAGCAGGTAGCGGGGGGACCGCAAGAGACCCAGTACTTC | CASSLEQVAGGPQETQYF
TRBJ1-1 | TRBV28 | TRBD1 | NA | TGTGCCAGCAGTTTATTGATGGGAATCGGGGCAGGGGGAAGGGACACTGAAGCTTTCTTT | CASSLLMGIGAGGRDTEAFF
TRBJ1-6 | TRBV15 | NA | once | TGTGCCACCAGCAGGACAGTTAGCTCCTATAATTCACCCCTCCACTTT | CATSRTVSSYNSPLHF
TRBJ2-5 | TRBV6-1 | NA | NA | TGTGCCAGCACCAAGGGACAACTCCTGGGAGAGACCCAGTACTTC | CASTKGQLLGETQYF
TRBJ2-1 | TRBV4-3 | NA | NA | TGCGCCAGCAGCCAAGATCGGCAGGACCAGAGATTCAATGAGCAGTTCTTC | CASSQDRQDQRFNEQFF
TRBJ2-7 | TRBV27 | NA | NA | TGTGCCAGCAGCGAGGGCAGCATTCCTACGGGAGAGCAGTACTTC | CASSEGSIPTGEQYF
TRBJ1-5 | TRBV4-3 | NA | once | TGCGCCACCCAGGACGGGGCTTATAGCAATCAGCCCCAGCATTTT | CATQDGAYSNQPQHF
TRBJ2-7 | TRBV11-2 | TRBD2 | NA | TGTGCCAGCAGCTTAGACCCGGGACTAGCGGGAGGGCTTAACCTCTACGAGCAGTACTTC | CASSLDPGLAGGLNLYEQYF
TRBJ2-1 | TRBV27 | NA | NA | TGTGCCAGCAGTTGGGGTATTCCAGGGAACAATGAGCAGTTCTTC | CASSWGIPGNNEQFF
TRBJ2-7 | TRBV27 | NA | NA | TGTGCCAGCAGTAAGACAGGTTACGAGCAGTACTTC | CASSKTGYEQYF
TRBJ2-2 | TRBV12-5 | NA | NA | TGTGCTAGTGGTTTGCCGGACACCGGGGAGCTGTTTTTT | CASGLPDTGELFF
TRBJ1-4 | TRBV7-9 | TRBD1 | NA | TGTGCCAGCAGTTATACAGGGGAGGATGAAAAACTGTTTTTT | CASSYTGEDEKLFF
TRBJ2-7 | TRBV9 | NA | once | TGTGCCAGCAGCGTAGATCCACAGGGGGGGTCCTACGAGCAGTACTTC | CASSVDPQGGSYEQYF
TRBJ2-1 | TRBV5-1 | NA | NA | TGCGCCAGCAGCTGGACTACTTCGTCCTACAATGAGCAGTTCTTC | CASSWTTSSYNEQFF
TRBJ2-2 | TRBV27 | TRBD1 | NA | TGTGCCAGCAGTTTAAGACAGGGGAACACCGGGGAGCTGTTTTTT | CASSLRQGNTGELFF
TRBJ2-1 | TRBV2 | TRBD2 | once | TGTGCCAGCCGAGCGGGAGTCTCGGGCAATGAGCAGTTCTTC | CASRAGVSGNEQFF
TRBJ2-7 | TRBV6-5 | NA | NA | TGTGCCAGCAGAGTTCCGGGACACGGAAACGAGCAGTACTTC | CASRVPGHGNEQYF
TRBJ1-1 | TRBV4-3 | NA | NA | TGCGCCAGCAGCCACCGGGACAACATGAACACTGAAGCTTTCTTT | CASSHRDNMNTEAFF
TRBJ2-3 | TRBV2 | NA | NA | TGTGCCAGCCCCCCTAGGTTGGGGGGAAGGACTGACACAGATACGCAGTATTTT | CASPPRLGGRTDTDTQYF
TRBJ2-7 | TRBV7-2 | NA | NA | TGTGCCAGCAGCTTAGGGGCCGGGAACAGCTACGAGCAGTACTTC | CASSLGAGNSYEQYF
TRBJ1-3 | TRBV6-1 | NA | NA | TGTGCCAGCAGTGAAGCGTACGGGCGAAACACCATATATTTT | CASSEAYGRNTIYF
TRBJ2-5 | TRBV28 | NA | NA | TGTGCCAGCAGTTTGGAAAGGAGACAAGAGACCCAGTACTTC | CASSLERRQETQYF
TRBJ2-1 | TRBV7-2 | TRBD2 | NA | TGTGCCAGCACCCCTCCTCTAGCGGCCTACAATGAGCAGTTCTTC | CASTPPLAAYNEQFF
TRBJ2-7 | TRBV7-9 | NA | NA | TGTGCCAGCAGCGTAGAAAGGGGATACGACGAGCAGTACTTC | CASSVERGYDEQYF
TRBJ2-4 | TRBV7-6 | TRBD1 | NA | TGTGCCAGCAGTAGTTATCCAGGGGGCCACCAAAACATTCAGTACTTC | CASSSYPGGHQNIQYF
TRBJ1-4 | TRBV9 | TRBD1 | NA | TGTGCCAGCAGCGCTTCCGGGACAGGGGCTGAAAAACTGTTTTTT | CASSASGTGAEKLFF
TRBJ1-1 | TRBV4-1 | NA | NA | TGCGCCAGCAGCCAAGTTTTGTGGACAATGAACACTGAAGCTTTCTTT | CASSQVLWTMNTEAFF
TRBJ1-2 | TRBV10-3 | NA | NA | TGTGCCATCAGTGAGTCGATTGGGGGGCCGAATGGCTACACCTTC | CAISESIGGPNGYTF
TRBJ2-7 | TRBV5-4 | TRBD2 | NA | TGTGCCAGCAAACGACGGGAGGCCTACGAGCAGTACTTC | CASKRREAYEQYF
TRBJ1-2 | TRBV30 | TRBD1 | NA | TGTGCCTGGAACGTCGGGACAGCTGGGACCTTC | CAWNVGTAGTF
TRBJ1-2 | TRBV29-1 | TRBD1 | NA | TGCAGCGTTGAAGATCAGGGGGGCGCAGGCTATGGCTACACCTTC | CSVEDQGGAGYGYTF
TRBJ1-1 | TRBV28 | TRBD1 | NA | TGTGCCAGCAGTTTGAGGGGCTACAGGGGCCTCGACACTGAAGCTTTCTTT | CASSLRGYRGLDTEAFF
TRBJ2-5 | TRBV4-3 | NA | NA | TGCGCCAGCAGCCAAGGGGGCGATTGGTTCCAAGAGACCCAGTACTTC | CASSQGGDWFQETQYF
TRBJ1-4 | TRBV9 | NA | NA | TGTGCCAGCAGCCCGGAGACAGGCTTTAATGAAAAACTGTTTTTT | CASSPETGFNEKLFF
TRBJ2-1 | TRBV5-1 | NA | NA | TGCGCCAGCAGGACGGAGGGGTCCTACAATGAGCAGTTCTTC | CASRTEGSYNEQFF
TRBJ1-1 | TRBV29-1 | TRBD1 | NA | TGCAGCGCGATCCGGGACAGCAACACTGAAGCTTTCTTT | CSAIRDSNTEAFF
TRBJ2-1 | TRBV7-6 | TRBD1 | NA | TGTGCCAGCAGCTTAAGCCAGGGGGTAAAAATTGAGCAGTTCTTC | CASSLSQGVKIEQFF
TRBJ1-1 | TRBV30 | NA | NA | TGTGCCTGGAGGGAACCCTTTACCGCCACTGAAGCTTTCTTT | CAWREPFTATEAFF
TRBJ2-1 | TRBV2 | NA | NA | TGTGCCAGCAGTGAAGCGACTAATGAGCAGTTCTTC | CASSEATNEQFF
TRBJ2-3 | TRBV10-3 | TRBD1 | NA | TGTGCCATCAGAGCCCAGACAGGGGGCCGTAGCACAGATACGCAGTATTTT | CAIRAQTGGRSTDTQYF
TRBJ2-5 | TRBV7-9 | NA | NA | TGTGCCAGCTATAGTGGGGAGACCCAGTACTTC | CASYSGETQYF
TRBJ2-2 | TRBV6-6 | NA | once | TGTGCCAGCAGCCCGGACGCTATGGCCGGGGAGCTGTTTTTT | CASSPDAMAGELFF